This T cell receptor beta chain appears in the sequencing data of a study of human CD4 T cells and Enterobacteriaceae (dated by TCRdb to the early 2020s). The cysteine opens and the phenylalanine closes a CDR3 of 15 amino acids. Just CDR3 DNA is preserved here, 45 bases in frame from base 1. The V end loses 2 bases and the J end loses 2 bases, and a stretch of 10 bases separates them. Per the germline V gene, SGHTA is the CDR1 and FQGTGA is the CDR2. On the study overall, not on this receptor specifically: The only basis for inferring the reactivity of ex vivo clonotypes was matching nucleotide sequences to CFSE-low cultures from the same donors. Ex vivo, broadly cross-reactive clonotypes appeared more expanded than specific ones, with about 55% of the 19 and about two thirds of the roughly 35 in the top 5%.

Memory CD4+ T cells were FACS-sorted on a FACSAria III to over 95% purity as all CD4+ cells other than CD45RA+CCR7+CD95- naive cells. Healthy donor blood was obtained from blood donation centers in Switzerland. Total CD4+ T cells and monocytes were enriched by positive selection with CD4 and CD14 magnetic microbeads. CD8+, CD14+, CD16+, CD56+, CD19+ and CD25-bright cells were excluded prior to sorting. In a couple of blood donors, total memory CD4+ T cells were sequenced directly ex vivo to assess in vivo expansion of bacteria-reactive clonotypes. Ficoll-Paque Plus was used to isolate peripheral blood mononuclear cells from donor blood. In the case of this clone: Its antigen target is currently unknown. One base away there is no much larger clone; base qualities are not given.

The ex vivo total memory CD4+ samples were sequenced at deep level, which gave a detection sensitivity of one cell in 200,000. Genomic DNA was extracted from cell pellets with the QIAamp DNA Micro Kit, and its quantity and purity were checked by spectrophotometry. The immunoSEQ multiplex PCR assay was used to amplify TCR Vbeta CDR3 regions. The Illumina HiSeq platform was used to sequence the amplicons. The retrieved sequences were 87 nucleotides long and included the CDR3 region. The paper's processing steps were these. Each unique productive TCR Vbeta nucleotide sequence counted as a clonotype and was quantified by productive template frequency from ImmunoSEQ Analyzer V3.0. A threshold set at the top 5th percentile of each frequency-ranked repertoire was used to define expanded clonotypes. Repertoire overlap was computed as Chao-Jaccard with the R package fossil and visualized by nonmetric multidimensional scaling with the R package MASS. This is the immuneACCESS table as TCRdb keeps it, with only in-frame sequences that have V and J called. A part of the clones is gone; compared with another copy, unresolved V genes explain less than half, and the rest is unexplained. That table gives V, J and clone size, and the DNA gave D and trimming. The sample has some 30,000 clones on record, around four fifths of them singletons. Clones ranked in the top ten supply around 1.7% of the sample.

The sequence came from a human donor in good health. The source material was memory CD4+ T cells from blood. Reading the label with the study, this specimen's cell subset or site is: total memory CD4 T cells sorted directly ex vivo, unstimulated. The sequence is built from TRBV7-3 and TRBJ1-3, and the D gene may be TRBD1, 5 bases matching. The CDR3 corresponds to CASSLAGGTGNTIYF. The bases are TGTGCCAGCAGCTTAGCGGGGGGAACTGGAAACACCATATATTTT.